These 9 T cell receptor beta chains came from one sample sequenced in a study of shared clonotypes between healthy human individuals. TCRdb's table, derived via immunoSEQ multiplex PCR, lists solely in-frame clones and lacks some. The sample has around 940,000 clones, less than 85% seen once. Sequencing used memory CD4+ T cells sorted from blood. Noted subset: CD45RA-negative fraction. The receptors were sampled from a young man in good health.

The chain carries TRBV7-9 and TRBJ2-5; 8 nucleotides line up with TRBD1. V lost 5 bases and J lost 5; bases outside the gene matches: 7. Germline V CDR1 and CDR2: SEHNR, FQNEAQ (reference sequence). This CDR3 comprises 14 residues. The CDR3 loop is CASSPTGVFETQYF. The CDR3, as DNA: TGTGCCAGCAGCCCGACAGGGGTTTTTGAGACCCAGTACTTC.

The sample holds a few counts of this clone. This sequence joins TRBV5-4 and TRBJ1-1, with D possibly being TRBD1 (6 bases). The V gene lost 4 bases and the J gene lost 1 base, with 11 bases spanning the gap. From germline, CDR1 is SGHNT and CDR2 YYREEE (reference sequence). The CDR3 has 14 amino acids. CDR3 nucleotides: TGTGCCAGCAGCCCTACAGGGAAGAACACTGAAGCTTTCTTT. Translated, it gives CASSPTGKNTEAFF.

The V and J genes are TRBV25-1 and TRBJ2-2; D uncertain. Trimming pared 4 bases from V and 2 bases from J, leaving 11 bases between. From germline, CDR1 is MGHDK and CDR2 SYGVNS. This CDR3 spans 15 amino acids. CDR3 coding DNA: TGTGCCAGCAGTGCAACGTCCCCAAACACCGGGGAGCTGTTTTTT. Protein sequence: CASSATSPNTGELFF.

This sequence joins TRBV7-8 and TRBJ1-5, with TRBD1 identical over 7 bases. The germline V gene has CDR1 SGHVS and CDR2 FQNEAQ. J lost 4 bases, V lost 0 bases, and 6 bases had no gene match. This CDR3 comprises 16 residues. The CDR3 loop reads CASSLAATGHNQPQHF. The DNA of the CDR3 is TGTGCCAGCAGCTTAGCGGCGACAGGGCATAATCAGCCCCAGCATTTT.

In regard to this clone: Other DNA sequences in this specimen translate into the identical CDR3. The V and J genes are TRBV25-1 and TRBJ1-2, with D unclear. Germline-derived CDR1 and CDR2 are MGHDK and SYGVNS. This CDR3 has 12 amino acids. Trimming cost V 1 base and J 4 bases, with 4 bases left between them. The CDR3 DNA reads TGTGCCAGCAGTGAATCGGGCTATGGCTACACCTTC. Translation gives CASSESGYGYTF.

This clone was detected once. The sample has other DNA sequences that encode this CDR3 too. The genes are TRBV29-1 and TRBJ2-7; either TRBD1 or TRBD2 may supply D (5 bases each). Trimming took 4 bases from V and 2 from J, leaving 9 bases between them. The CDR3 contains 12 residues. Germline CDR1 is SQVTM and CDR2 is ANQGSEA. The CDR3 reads CSVVRGTYEQYF. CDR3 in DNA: TGCAGCGTTGTTCGGGGCACCTACGAGCAGTACTTC.

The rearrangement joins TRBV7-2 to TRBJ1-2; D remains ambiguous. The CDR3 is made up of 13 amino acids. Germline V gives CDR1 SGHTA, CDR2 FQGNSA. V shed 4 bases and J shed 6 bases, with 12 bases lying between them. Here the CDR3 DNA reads TGTGCCAGCAGCTACGGGATCGGAGATGGCTACACCTTC. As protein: CASSYGIGDGYTF.

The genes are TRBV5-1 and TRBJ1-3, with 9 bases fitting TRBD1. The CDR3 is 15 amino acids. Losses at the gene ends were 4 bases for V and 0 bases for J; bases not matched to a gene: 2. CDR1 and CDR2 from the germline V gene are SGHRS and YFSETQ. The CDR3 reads CASSDRGSSGNTIYF. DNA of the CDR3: TGCGCCAGCAGCGACAGGGGGAGCTCTGGAAACACCATATATTTT.

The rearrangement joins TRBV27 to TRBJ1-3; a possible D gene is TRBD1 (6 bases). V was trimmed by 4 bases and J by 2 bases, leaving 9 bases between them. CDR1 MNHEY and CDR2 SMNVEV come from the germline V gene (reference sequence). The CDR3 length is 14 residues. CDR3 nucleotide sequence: TGTGCCAGCAGTTCACAGGGTACTGGAAACACCATATATTTT. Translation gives CASSSQGTGNTIYF.